The clone carrying this TCR beta chain was picked up a small number of times. These data belong to a study of blood T cell repertoires in COVID-19. Study in general: Samples taken during acute and convalescent COVID-19 were collected in the United States, Italy and Spain. T cells, B-cell-depleted T cells, or PBMCs supplied cDNA or gDNA.

The V and J ends lost 11 bases and 0 bases respectively, with 7 bases between them. Germline-derived CDR1 and CDR2 are SEHNR and FQNEAQ (reference sequence). CDR3 length: 12 residues. As originally analysed: It was from reference gene primer amplification that nucleated cell counts were estimated. Sequencing used immunoSEQ multiplex PCR; TCRdb keeps in-frame clones, though not all of them. From that table come the V and J calls and clone size; the DNA was used to work out D and trimming. The sample includes over 200,000 clones, around 92% seen only once; the top ten take approximately 2.5%. Patients at the Seattle site were enrolled during active infection and followed longitudinally.

Sequenced: peripheral blood. This rearrangement joins TRBV7-9 to TRBJ1-4, with no clear D. The origin of this receptor is a person aged 18-35 years with COVID-19, enrolled during active disease. CDR3 bases: TGTGCCGCGACATCAACTAATGAAAAACTGTTTTTT. Translating it yields CAATSTNEKLFF.